The clone carrying this T cell receptor (beta chain) was seen ten or more times. Assay: immunoSEQ multiplex PCR; the TCRdb copy retains only in-frame clones and omits some. The table has nearly 95,000 clones, under 90% seen once. The data originate from a study of Ad26.COV2.S vaccination and SARS-CoV-2 variants. The CDR3 runs 19 residues. V shed 4 bases and J 4 bases; nucleotides not matched to a gene: 18. Germline loops: CDR1 MNHNS, CDR2 SASEGT. Source: peripheral blood, taken after recovery from COVID-19. The gene calls are TRBV6-1 and TRBJ1-2; 10 positions agree with TRBD1. The clonotype was recovered from a human donor who had recovered from COVID-19. CDR3 DNA: TGTGCCAGCAGTGTTGCATCGCCGGGACAGGGGCCTCTTGGCTATGGCTACACCTTC. This translates into CASSVASPGQGPLGYGYTF.